Following are 8 T cell receptor beta chains from one sample sequenced in a study of shared clonotypes between healthy human individuals. Method: immunoSEQ multiplex PCR; TCRdb's copy keeps in-frame clones and lacks some. Of under 600,000 clones in the sample, 97% were seen once. Sequencing was performed on naive CD4+ T cells sorted from blood. The subset here: CD45RA+ positively selected. These receptors were obtained from a woman aged 25 to 39 in good health.

The V gene is TRBV5-1, the J gene TRBJ2-3; no definite D call. Germline CDR1 SGHRS, CDR2 YFSETQ. Deletions cut 4 bases from V and 4 bases from J, with 10 bases between. This CDR3 spans 13 amino acids. The CDR3: CASSGVVADTQYF. The CDR3 DNA reads TGCGCCAGCAGCGGGGTTGTTGCAGATACGCAGTATTTT.

The chain employs TRBV28 and TRBJ2-2; 8 bases map to TRBD2. The CDR3 spans 16 residues. The germline V gene encodes CDR1 MDHEN and CDR2 SYDVKM. The V gene end was trimmed by 6 bases and the J gene end by 5 bases; junction bases not matched to a gene: 11. The DNA of the CDR3 is TGTGCCAGCAGAGGGGAGGGGACTAGTAGGACCGGGGAGCTGTTTTTT. This encodes CASRGEGTSRTGELFF.

The chain links TRBV27 to TRBJ2-2, with D uncertain. The CDR3 runs to 15 residues. The V and J ends lost 7 bases and 6 bases respectively, with 18 bases between them. The germline V gene encodes CDR1 MNHEY and CDR2 SMNVEV (reference sequence). This CDR3 is CASTTSLVGSGELFF. The CDR3 DNA reads as TGTGCCAGCACCACATCTCTGGTGGGTTCCGGGGAGCTGTTTTTT.

The genes are TRBV9 and TRBJ2-3; D ambiguous. V was cut by 2 bases and J by 2 bases, with 9 bases left in between. The CDR3 has 14 amino acids. Germline V gives CDR1 SGDLS, CDR2 YYNGEE. CDR3 sequence (DNA): TGTGCCAGCAGCGTTACGACGATCACAGATACGCAGTATTTT. It codes for CASSVTTITDTQYF.

The CDR3: CARGAGGRTDTQYF. The CDR3 DNA follows: TGTGCCAGGGGAGCGGGAGGGCGCACAGATACGCAGTATTTT. The rearrangement uses TRBV2 and TRBJ2-3, with 10 bases identical to TRBD2. From germline, CDR1 is SNHLY and CDR2 FYNNEI. CDR3 length: 14 residues. J was trimmed by 1 base and V by 9 bases; bases with no gene match: 4. The full variable domain, completed using reference TRBV2 and TRBJ2-3, is EPEVTQTPSHQVTQMGQEVILRCVPISNHLYFYWYRQILGQKVEFLVSFYNNEISEKSEIFDDQFSVERPDGSNFTLKIRSTKLEDSAMYFCARGAGGRTDTQYFGPGTRLTVL.

The chain recombines TRBV5-1 with TRBJ2-2; D uncertain. With 2 bases removed from V and 1 base from J, the gap between germline ends came to 9 bases. Germline V CDR1 and CDR2: SGHRS, YFSETQ. The CDR3 contains 15 residues. The DNA for the CDR3 is TGCGCCAGCAGCTTTACAGACCTGAACACCGGGGAGCTGTTTTTT. It is translated as CASSFTDLNTGELFF.

The rearrangement uses TRBV5-1 and TRBJ2-1, with 10 bases matching TRBD2. The germline V gene has CDR1 SGHRS and CDR2 YFSETQ. This CDR3 is 16 amino acids long. Losses at the gene ends were 4 bases for V and 8 bases for J; bases not matched to a gene: 12. The CDR3 loop reads CASSRTQAGGPYEQFF. CDR3 in DNA: TGCGCCAGCAGCCGAACGCAAGCGGGAGGGCCTTATGAGCAGTTCTTC.

V gene TRBV21-1 combines with J gene TRBJ1-1; the D call of TRBD1 is as the table states it, not checked on the DNA. TRBV21-1 is noted as a pseudogene. CDR3 length: 14 amino acids. The CDR3 sequence: CASSERTGAKGAFF. The DNA of the CDR3 is TGTGCCAGCAGCGAAAGGACAGGGGCTAAAGGAGCTTTCTTT.